Presented here are 4 T cell receptor beta chains from one specimen sequenced in a study of CD8 T cells in ankylosing spondylitis. TCRdb reanalysed the 5' RACE reads using MiXCR and keeps one entry per CDR3 protein. Of about 160,000 distinct CDR3 sequences listed, about 16% are singletons. Sequenced material: blood, either unsorted or a sorted T cell fraction (not recorded which). The receptors come from a male donor with ankylosing spondylitis or in good health (not recorded which).

This clonotype showed up many times. The V call is TRBV5-1, the J call TRBJ2-5, with 10 bases that match TRBD1. Germline V gene sequence: CDR1 SGHRS, CDR2 YFSETQ. The CDR3 runs to 16 residues. J was trimmed by 5 bases and V by 0 bases; bases with no gene match: 7. This chain's CDR3 is CASSLVPGTGEETQYF. The CDR3 DNA sequence: TGCGCCAGCAGCTTGGTGCCCGGGACAGGGGAGGAGACCCAGTACTTC.

This clonotype was observed at least ten times. The chain combines TRBV5-1 with TRBJ2-3; D might be TRBD2 (6 bases). The V gene's germline CDR1 is SGHRS and CDR2 YFSETQ. V lost 5 bases and J 8 bases, leaving 27 bases between the germline ends. This CDR3 has 17 amino acids. In DNA form, the CDR3 reads TGCGCCAGCAGTGAGGCTCCGGGTAGCGGCGACTTAGCTACGCAGTATTTT. It encodes CASSEAPGSGDLATQYF. The full variable domain, in which reference TRBV5-1 and TRBJ2-3 provide the parts outside the CDR3, is KAGVTQTPRYLIKTRGQQVTLSCSPISGHRSVSWYQQTPGQGLQFLFEYFSETQRNKGNFPGRFSGRQFSNSRSEMNVSTLELGDSALYLCASSEAPGSGDLATQYFGPGTRLTVL.

The count of this clonotype is one. A much larger clone lies a single base off, so this may be a read error. This rearrangement joins TRBV28 to TRBJ2-5, with D maybe TRBD1 (7 bases). Trimming left V 10 bases short and J 7 bases short, with 16 bases between. CDR1 and CDR2 (germline): MDHEN, SYDVKM. The CDR3 contains 12 residues. This CDR3 is CANRDQGGTQYF. Written as DNA, the CDR3 is TGTGCCAACAGAGATCAGGGGGGGACCCAGTACTTC. Combining the CDR3 with reference TRBV28 and TRBJ2-5 gives the whole variable domain DVKVTQSSRYLVKRTGEKVFLECVQDMDHENMFWYRQDPGLGLRLIYFSYDVKMKEKGDIPEGYSVSREKKERFSLILESASTNQTSMYLCANRDQGGTQYFGPGTRLLVL.

The chain employs TRBV6-2 or TRBV6-3 and TRBJ1-1; 7 bases map to TRBD1. V lost 1 base to trimming and J lost 1 base; unmatched junction nucleotides: 6. The CDR3 covers 16 residues. Germline V CDR1 and CDR2: MNHEY, SVGEGT. Written as DNA, the CDR3 is TGTGCCAGCAGTTACTTTCCAGGGGGACCGAACACTGAAGCTTTCTTT. It encodes CASSYFPGGPNTEAFF.